This record concerns one T cell receptor beta chain sequence. Its antigen is unknown. A junction end diverges from the germline sequence, so it may reflect a read error. TCRdb passed the PCR reads through MiXCR, listing each CDR3 protein once. The table includes about half a million distinct CDR3 sequences, roughly 25% detected once. The CDR3 is made up of 16 amino acids. Germline assignment: CDR1 SGHVS and CDR2 FQNEAQ. This sample is drawn from a study of molecular identifiers for immune sequencing clone quantification. On the study more broadly: Five portions were made in replicates from RNA of roughly 20,000 or 100,000 naive CD8 cells, and four underwent sequencing.

Findings and caveats of the study: More than 99% of effector molecules, versus under 1% of naive-cell molecules, belonged to clones above 20 RNA copies.

This sequence originates from a human donor in good health. Some libraries in this study had Jurkat cell RNA spiked in. The genes are TRBV7-8 and TRBJ1-5; TRBD1 is a possible D gene (6 bases). Sequencing input: naive CD8+ T cells from blood, with Jurkat cell RNA spiked in. Subset specified: FACS-sorted CD8+CD4-CCR7+CD45RA+ naive T cells. The CDR3 DNA follows: TGTGCCAGCAGCTTGGACGAACAGGGTCCCGATCAGCCCCGGCATTTT. It yields the protein CASSLDEQGPDQPRHF.